The 30 T cell receptor beta chains given below trace back to one sample, sequenced in a study of lymphopenia after photon versus proton radiotherapy. Data came from immunoSEQ multiplex PCR; TCRdb stores just in-frame clones and leaves some out. The data show over 30,000 clones, with under 90% seen just once and about 14% held by the top ten. The material was peripheral blood, obtained from a patient treated with proton-based radiotherapy. These receptors were taken from a woman aged 65 to 85 with pancreatic cancer.

The chain employs TRBV6-1 and TRBJ2-1; 10 bases are a match to TRBD2. Per germline, CDR1 MNHNS and CDR2 SASEGT. This CDR3 region has 16 residues. Trimming cost V 2 bases and J 4 bases; bases outside gene matches: 5. The CDR3: CASSERTSGYYNEQFF. The CDR3 coding sequence is TGTGCCAGCAGTGAAAGGACTAGCGGCTATTACAATGAGCAGTTCTTC.

The V gene is TRBV28, the J gene TRBJ2-5; perhaps D is TRBD1 or TRBD2 (5 bases each). CDR3 length equals 16 residues. V was pared by 3 bases and J by 4 bases, with 18 bases between. Germline V gene sequence: CDR1 MDHEN, CDR2 SYDVKM. CDR3 bases: TGTGCCAGCAGTTTTCAGGGAGCAGGGAGATCAGAGACCCAGTACTTC. Its protein is CASSFQGAGRSETQYF.

This clone appeared a few times. The DNA for the CDR3 is TGTGCCAGCAGCGCGGACAGTAACACTGAAGCTTTCTTT. Protein sequence: CASSADSNTEAFF. The chain employs TRBV7-6 and TRBJ1-1, with D tentatively TRBD1 (6 bases). Germline V gives CDR1 SGHVS, CDR2 FNYEAQ. V was trimmed by 5 bases and J by 2 bases, leaving 9 bases between them. The CDR3 sequence is 13 residues long. Full variable domain (rest looked up from reference TRBV7-6 and TRBJ1-1): GAGVSQSPRYKVTKRGQDVALRCDPISGHVSLYWYRQALGQGPEFLTYFNYEAQQDKSGLPNDRFSAERPEGSISTLTIQRTEQRDSAMYRCASSADSNTEAFFGQGTRLTVV.

This clone was seen only once. V and J are TRBV5-8 and TRBJ2-1, with TRBD2 matching 8 bases. Germline V gives CDR1 SGHTS, CDR2 YDEGEE. This CDR3 is 14 amino acids long. The V and J ends lost 3 bases and 10 bases, in that order; junction bases with no gene match: 9. CDR3 sequence: CASSSKGLVMEQFF. The DNA for the CDR3 is TGTGCCAGCAGCTCGAAGGGACTAGTGATGGAGCAGTTCTTC.

V is TRBV7-9 and J is TRBJ1-1, with a weak D call TRBD1 (5 bases). V was clipped by 4 bases and J by 3 bases, with 12 bases between them. Germline-derived CDR1 and CDR2 are SEHNR and FQNEAQ (reference sequence). This CDR3 region has 14 residues. In DNA form, the CDR3 reads TGTGCCAGCAGCTGGGGCGGGGAGGACACTGAAGCTTTCTTT. This gives the protein CASSWGGEDTEAFF.

J is TRBJ2-1 and V is TRBV9, with TRBD1 as a possible D gene (5 bases). Germline values: CDR1 SGDLS, CDR2 YYNGEE. Trimming shortened V by 0 bases and J by 5 bases, and 6 bases separated the two germline ends. The CDR3 covers 13 residues. CDR3 sequence: CASSVDRHNEQFF. DNA of the CDR3: TGTGCCAGCAGCGTAGACAGGCACAATGAGCAGTTCTTC.

V usage is TRBV5-1 and J usage is TRBJ1-6; no reliable D call. The CDR3 totals 14 residues. The germline CDR1 and CDR2 sequences are SGHRS and YFSETQ. The V and J ends lost 2 bases and 6 bases respectively, with 9 bases between them. CDR3 bases: TGCGCCAGCAGCTTAAATCCAGCTAATTCACCCCTCCACTTT. Protein sequence: CASSLNPANSPLHF.

Only a few counts were recorded for this clone. At one end the junction does not follow the germline gene, possibly because of a read error. The chain recombines TRBV28 with TRBJ2-3; 9 bases fit TRBD2. The CDR3 is 15 amino acids. Looked up from germline, CDR1 is MDHEN and CDR2 is SYDVKM. CDR3 coding DNA: TGTGCCAGCAGTTCCGGGGGGGGTTGGCGGGAGGGCCTAAATTTT. This codes for CASSSGGGWREGLNF.

V and J are TRBV21-1 and TRBJ2-7; TRBD2, as called in the table, went unchecked against the DNA. TRBV21-1 is termed a pseudogene. CDR3 size: 14 residues. DNA for the CDR3: TGTGCCAGCATCCTACTAGCGGGAGACTACGAGCAGTACTTC. Its protein is CASILLAGDYEQYF.

This chain connects TRBV6-1 to TRBJ2-3; 12 bases line up with TRBD2. V lost 2 bases and J lost 2; bases outside the gene matches: 11. Germline CDR1 reads MNHNS; CDR2 reads SASEGT. The CDR3 totals 19 residues. In DNA, the CDR3 is TGTGCCAGCAGTGAATGGCTAGCGGGAGGGCCCTCCAACACAGATACGCAGTATTTT. This encodes CASSEWLAGGPSNTDTQYF.

On this clone: One end of the junction is discordant with germline, which a read error may explain. The chain links TRBV28 to TRBJ2-3, with D perhaps matching TRBD2 (5 bases). The CDR3 loop spans 12 amino acids. Germline CDR1 and CDR2: MDHEN and SYDVKM. CDR3 sequence: CAASGFTDTQYF. Here the CDR3 DNA reads TGCGCTGCCAGCGGATTCACAGATACGCAGTATTTT.

This clone was seen only once. The chain recombines TRBV6-5 with TRBJ1-2; TRBD1 aligns across 7 bases. Germline V gene lookup returns CDR1 MNHEY and CDR2 SVGAGI. The CDR3 has 15 residues. With V trimmed by 2 bases and J by 6 bases, 9 bases remained unmatched. The CDR3 is CASSYAGDRRDGYTF. CDR3 bases: TGTGCCAGCAGTTACGCGGGGGACAGAAGAGATGGCTACACCTTC.

The chain uses TRBV7-2 and TRBJ1-5, with D uncertain. Looked up from germline, CDR1 is SGHTA and CDR2 is FQGNSA. This CDR3 is 14 amino acids long. V was pared by 4 bases and J by 1 base, with 8 bases between. The CDR3 coding sequence is TGTGCCAGCAGCTCCGACTGGAGCAATCAGCCCCAGCATTTT. It specifies CASSSDWSNQPQHF. The full variable domain, its missing parts supplied by reference TRBV7-2 and TRBJ1-5, is GAGVSQSPSNKVTEKGKDVELRCDPISGHTALYWYRQSLGQGLEFLIYFQGNSAPDKSGLPSDRFSAERTGGSVSTLTIQRTQQEDSAVYLCASSSDWSNQPQHFGDGTRLSIL.

The chain joins TRBV29-1 to TRBJ1-1; D is unresolved. V was pared by 3 bases and J by 4 bases, with 12 bases between. Germline CDR1 reads SQVTM; CDR2 reads ANQGSEA. The CDR3 loop spans 13 amino acids. The CDR3 DNA sequence: TGCAGCGTTGATTCGTACCCTGGCACTGAAGCTTTCTTT. This gives the protein CSVDSYPGTEAFF.

This chain joins TRBV5-1 and TRBJ2-1, with 13 bases lining up with TRBD2. CDR3 length: 17 amino acids. The germline gives CDR1 SGHRS, CDR2 YFSETQ. Trimming removed 3 bases from V and 4 bases from J; junction bases left unmatched: 7. The CDR3 bases are TGCGCCAGCAGCTACCGGGGACTAGCGGGAAGATACAATGAGCAGTTCTTC. This encodes CASSYRGLAGRYNEQFF.

The chain links TRBV9 to TRBJ1-3; D perhaps matches TRBD1 (5 bases). V was shortened by 3 bases and J by 7 bases, with 17 bases between the two germline ends. Germline loops: CDR1 SGDLS, CDR2 YYNGEE. The CDR3 is made up of 15 amino acids. CDR3 loop: CASSALGHRGNTIYF. CDR3 sequence (DNA): TGTGCCAGCAGCGCCTTAGGACATAGGGGCAACACCATATATTTT.

This clone was observed a single time. The rearrangement uses TRBV19 and TRBJ1-4; 10 bases line up with TRBD1. The CDR3 loop spans 12 amino acids. V dropped 8 bases and J dropped 8; count of bases not matched to a gene: 2. Looked up from germline, CDR1 is LNHDA and CDR2 is SQIVND (reference sequence). The CDR3 loop is CASGQGDEKLFF. The DNA for the CDR3 is TGTGCCAGTGGACAGGGGGACGAAAAACTGTTTTTT.

This chain joins TRBV29-1 and TRBJ1-2; maybe TRBD1 (6 bases). Trimming removed 3 bases at V and 8 bases at J, with 16 bases between. CDR3 length: 13 amino acids. Germline lookup yields CDR1 SQVTM and CDR2 ANQGSEA. CDR3 residues: CSVEGQEGLGYTF. The CDR3 DNA reads TGCAGCGTTGAGGGACAAGAAGGTCTGGGCTACACCTTC. The full variable domain, completed using reference TRBV29-1 and TRBJ1-2, is SAVISQKPSRDICQRGTSLTIQCQVDSQVTMMFWYRQQPGQSLTLIATANQGSEATYESGFVIDKFPISRPNLTFSTLTVSNMSPEDSSIYLCSVEGQEGLGYTFGSGTRLTVV.

This chain connects TRBV19 to TRBJ2-7, with a tentative D call TRBD1 (6 bases). CDR3 length: 15 residues. V was pared by 4 bases and J by 4 bases, with 17 bases between. CDR1 and CDR2 (germline): LNHDA, SQIVND (reference sequence). CDR3 coding DNA: TGTGCCAGTAGTACCCGCCAGGGGCCTCCGTACGAGCAGTACTTC. Translating it yields CASSTRQGPPYEQYF.

The sample holds one count of this clone. V gene TRBV5-1 combines with J gene TRBJ2-1; D remains unclear. The CDR3 totals 12 residues. V lost 3 bases to trimming and J lost 6 bases, with 7 bases between them. Germline loops: CDR1 SGHRS, CDR2 YFSETQ. The CDR3 region is CASSSQSNEQFF. The CDR3 DNA is TGCGCCAGCAGCTCCCAGAGCAATGAGCAGTTCTTC. Using reference TRBV5-1 and TRBJ2-1 for the parts outside the CDR3, the full variable domain is KAGVTQTPRYLIKTRGQQVTLSCSPISGHRSVSWYQQTPGQGLQFLFEYFSETQRNKGNFPGRFSGRQFSNSRSEMNVSTLELGDSALYLCASSSQSNEQFFGPGTRLTVL.

CDR3 amino acids: CASSLGGRENTEAFF. CDR3 nucleotides: TGTGCCAGCAGCTTAGGGGGCAGGGAAAACACTGAAGCTTTCTTT. This sequence joins TRBV7-9 and TRBJ1-1; D might be TRBD1 (5 bases). Germline V gives CDR1 SEHNR, CDR2 FQNEAQ (reference sequence). The CDR3 extends over 15 amino acids. The ends were cut back, 1 base at V and 2 bases at J, with 11 bases in the middle. Drawing the rest from reference TRBV7-9 and TRBJ1-1, the complete variable domain is DTGVSQNPRHKITKRGQNVTFRCDPISEHNRLYWYRQTLGQGPEFLTYFQNEAQLEKSRLLSDRFSAERPKGSFSTLEIQRTEQGDSAMYLCASSLGGRENTEAFFGQGTRLTVV.

The rearrangement links TRBV27 to TRBJ2-3; D ambiguous. Trimming shortened V by 0 bases and J by 2 bases, and 15 bases separated the two germline ends. CDR1 is MNHEY and CDR2 is SMNVEV in the germline V gene (reference sequence). This CDR3 contains 17 residues. CDR3 amino acids: CASSLSIEIALTDTQYF. As DNA, the CDR3 is TGTGCCAGCAGTTTATCTATTGAGATAGCCCTCACAGATACGCAGTATTTT.

The chain uses TRBV5-1 and TRBJ2-3, with D perhaps TRBD1 (6 bases). This CDR3 is built from 12 residues. CDR1 is SGHRS, CDR2 YFSETQ, per germline. V dropped 3 bases and J dropped 9 bases, with 11 bases sitting between them. The CDR3 spells CASSYLQGTQYF. The CDR3 DNA sequence: TGCGCCAGCAGCTACCTACAGGGCACGCAGTATTTT. The entire variable domain, with the rest obtained from reference TRBV5-1 and TRBJ2-3, is as follows: KAGVTQTPRYLIKTRGQQVTLSCSPISGHRSVSWYQQTPGQGLQFLFEYFSETQRNKGNFPGRFSGRQFSNSRSEMNVSTLELGDSALYLCASSYLQGTQYFGPGTRLTVL.

This chain connects TRBV27 to TRBJ2-3, with D possibly TRBD1 on 5 matching bases. Germline V gene sequence: CDR1 MNHEY, CDR2 SMNVEV (reference sequence). The CDR3 sequence is 16 residues long. Trimming took 5 bases from V and 4 from J, leaving 19 bases between them. The CDR3 loop is CASSALGPSSADTQYF. CDR3 in DNA: TGTGCCAGCAGTGCCCTGGGGCCCTCAAGCGCAGATACGCAGTATTTT.

The chain uses TRBV28 and TRBJ1-1; no clear D. This CDR3 has 12 amino acids. Looked up from germline, CDR1 is MDHEN and CDR2 is SYDVKM. V was clipped by 6 bases and J by 5 bases, with 10 bases between them. Written as DNA, the CDR3 is TGTGCCAGCAGCCCCCGGAGGACTGAAGCTTTCTTT. Translation gives CASSPRRTEAFF.

In its sample, this clone was seen a few times. The chain has TRBV28 and TRBJ2-5, with 7 bases that match TRBD1. Germline-derived CDR1 and CDR2 are MDHEN and SYDVKM. The CDR3 extends over 14 amino acids. J gave up 5 bases and V 4 bases, and 7 bases lay outside the gene matches. CDR3 region: CASSSTGVRETQYF. In DNA, the CDR3 is TGTGCCAGCAGTTCTACAGGGGTTAGGGAGACCCAGTACTTC.

The chain recombines TRBV9 with TRBJ1-6; perhaps TRBD1 as D (5 bases). Germline values: CDR1 SGDLS, CDR2 YYNGEE. CDR3 length: 16 amino acids. The V and J ends lost 3 bases and 10 bases respectively, with 20 bases between them. Written as DNA, the CDR3 is TGTGCCAGCAGCGGAGGGGCCGGCCGAGGATGGTCACCCCTCCACTTT. As protein: CASSGGAGRGWSPLHF.

This CDR3 reads CASNNPRGSPLHF. In DNA form, the CDR3 reads TGTGCCAGCAACAACCCGCGGGGTTCACCCCTCCACTTT. The rearrangement links TRBV7-2 to TRBJ1-6; D not resolved. Germline V CDR1 and CDR2: SGHTA, FQGNSA. V was shortened by 7 bases and J by 9 bases, with 13 bases between the two germline ends. The CDR3 consists of 13 residues.

Concerning this clone itself: Other DNA sequences in the same sample also yield this CDR3. This rearrangement joins TRBV6-5 to TRBJ1-4; a possible D gene is TRBD1 (6 bases). The CDR3 extends over 14 amino acids. V was trimmed by 0 bases and J by 5 bases, leaving 7 bases between them. The germline gives CDR1 MNHEY, CDR2 SVGAGI. CDR3 nucleotide sequence: TGTGCCAGCAGTTACTCAGGGGGGAATGAAAAACTGTTTTTT. Translated, it gives CASSYSGGNEKLFF.

This clone came up a few times. This chain joins TRBV5-1 and TRBJ2-4; 14 positions match TRBD2. CDR1 is SGHRS, CDR2 YFSETQ, per germline. This CDR3 has 18 amino acids. The junction had 9 bases not matched to a gene; V was cut back by 0 bases and J by 7 bases. The DNA of the CDR3 is TGCGCCAGCAGCTTGGACGGGACTAGCGGGGGAGTGGGGAACATTCAGTACTTC. This translates into CASSLDGTSGGVGNIQYF. The entire variable domain, with the rest obtained from reference TRBV5-1 and TRBJ2-4, is as follows: KAGVTQTPRYLIKTRGQQVTLSCSPISGHRSVSWYQQTPGQGLQFLFEYFSETQRNKGNFPGRFSGRQFSNSRSEMNVSTLELGDSALYLCASSLDGTSGGVGNIQYFGAGTRLSVL.